This T cell receptor (beta chain) stems from a study of radiation and T cells in renal cell carcinoma. Here immunoSEQ multiplex PCR was the method, and the copy in TCRdb shows in-frame clones only, minus some. This sample has around 140,000 clones, with approximately 87% found just once. This CDR3 comprises 14 residues. Germline loops: CDR1 SGHTA, CDR2 FQGNSA. In the case of this clone: The junction does not match germline at one end; this may be a read error.

Time point described: baseline pretreatment blood. Treatment denoted: 15 Gy SBRT to primary tumor, nephrectomy 4 weeks later. Clear cell pathology was present in this patient's renal cell carcinoma. The V gene is TRBV7-2, the J gene TRBJ2-7; maybe TRBD2 (6 bases). The TCR originated in a woman in her forties or fifties with renal cell carcinoma. Sequences were derived from blood, sampled from a patient whose treatment included radiotherapy and nephrectomy. In nucleotides, the CDR3 is TGTGCCAGCAGCCTAAGCCATGGTGGGACTGGGGATTATTTC. Protein sequence: CASSLSHGGTGDYF.